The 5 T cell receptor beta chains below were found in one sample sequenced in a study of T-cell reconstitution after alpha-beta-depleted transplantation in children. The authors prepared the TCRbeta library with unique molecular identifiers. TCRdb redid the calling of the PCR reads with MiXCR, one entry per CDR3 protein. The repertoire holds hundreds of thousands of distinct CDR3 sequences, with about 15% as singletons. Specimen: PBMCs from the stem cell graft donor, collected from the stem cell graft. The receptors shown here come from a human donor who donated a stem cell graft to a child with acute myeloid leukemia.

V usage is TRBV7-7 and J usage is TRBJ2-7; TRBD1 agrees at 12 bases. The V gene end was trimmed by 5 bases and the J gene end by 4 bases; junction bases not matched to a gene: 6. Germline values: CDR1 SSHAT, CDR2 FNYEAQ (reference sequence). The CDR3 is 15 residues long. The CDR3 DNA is TGTGCCAGCAGCCCCGGGACAGGGGGCGGGTACGAGCAGTACTTC. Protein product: CASSPGTGGGYEQYF.

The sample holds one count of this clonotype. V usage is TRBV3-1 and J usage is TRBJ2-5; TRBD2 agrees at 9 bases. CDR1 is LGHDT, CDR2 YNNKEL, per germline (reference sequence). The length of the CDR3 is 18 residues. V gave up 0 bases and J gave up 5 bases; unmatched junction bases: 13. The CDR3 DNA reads TGTGCCAGCAGCCAAGATCGAAGTAGCGGGGGCCTCCAGGAGACCCAGTACTTC. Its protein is CASSQDRSSGGLQETQYF.

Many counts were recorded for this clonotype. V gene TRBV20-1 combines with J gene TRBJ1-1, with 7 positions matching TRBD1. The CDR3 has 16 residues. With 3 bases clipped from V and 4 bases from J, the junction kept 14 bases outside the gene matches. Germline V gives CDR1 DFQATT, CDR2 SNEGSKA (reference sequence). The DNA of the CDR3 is TGCAGTGCTAGGAGTTTCAGGGGGTTTCGTCGCACTGAAGCTTTCTTT. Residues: CSARSFRGFRRTEAFF.

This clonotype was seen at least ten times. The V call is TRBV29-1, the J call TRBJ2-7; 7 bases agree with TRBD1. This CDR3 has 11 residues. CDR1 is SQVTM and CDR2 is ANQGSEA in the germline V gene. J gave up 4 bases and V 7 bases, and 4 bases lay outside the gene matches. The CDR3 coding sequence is TGCAGCGGAACGGGACAGTACGAGCAGTACTTC. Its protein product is CSGTGQYEQYF.

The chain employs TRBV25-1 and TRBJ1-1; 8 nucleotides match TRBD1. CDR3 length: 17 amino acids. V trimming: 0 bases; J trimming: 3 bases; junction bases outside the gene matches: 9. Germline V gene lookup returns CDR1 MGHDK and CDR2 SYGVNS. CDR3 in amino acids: CASSEYFSTGGYTEAFF. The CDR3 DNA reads TGTGCCAGCAGTGAATATTTTTCCACAGGGGGGTACACTGAAGCTTTCTTT.